Listed below are T cell receptor beta chains from one sample, sequenced in a study of blood T cells in healthy people across ages. A single record per CDR3 protein comes from TCRdb applying MiXCR to the 5' RACE reads. The sample has around 820,000 distinct CDR3 sequences; 20% to 30% are singletons. In addition, the sample was reused for a study of T cells of mothers and their children.

Input material: blood. The source of these receptors is a boy aged 5-17 years in good health. The CDR3 runs from the conserved cysteine through the conserved F or W. A D gene is named only where the DNA matches it firmly. A clone size is listed for some rows: how often the clone was seen (once, few, many), or a class if it is expanded.

D: TRBD1; J: TRBJ2-7; V: TRBV20-1; size: -; DNA: TGCAGTGCTAGAGATCTCATTGGGACAGGGAAGAACGAGCAGTACTTC; CDR3: CSARDLIGTGKNEQYF
D: -; J: TRBJ1-2; V: TRBV10-3; size: -; DNA: TGTGCCATCCAAGGGGACTCGGGGGGCTACACCTTC; CDR3: CAIQGDSGGYTF
D: -; J: TRBJ1-5; V: TRBV28; size: -; DNA: TGTGCCAGCAATCACGGGCGTGCTGGGGTTGGCAATCAGCCCCAGCATTTT; CDR3: CASNHGRAGVGNQPQHF
D: -; J: TRBJ2-5; V: TRBV29-1; size: -; DNA: TGCAGCGGGGTGACAGGATACCAAGAGACCCAGTACTTC; CDR3: CSGVTGYQETQYF
D: -; J: TRBJ2-1; V: TRBV3-1; size: -; DNA: TGTGCCAGCAGCCAAGCAGCAGGCGGCTCCTACAATGAGCAGTTCTTC; CDR3: CASSQAAGGSYNEQFF
D: -; J: TRBJ1-4; V: TRBV4-2; size: -; DNA: TGTGCCAGCAGCCAAGTAAGCGGTGGGAATGAAAAACTGTTTTTT; CDR3: CASSQVSGGNEKLFF
D: -; J: TRBJ2-3; V: TRBV6-4; size: many; DNA: TGTGCCAGCAGCCAGACTAGCACAGATACGCAGTATTTT; CDR3: CASSQTSTDTQYF
D: -; J: TRBJ2-3; V: TRBV20-1; size: few; DNA: TGCAGTGCTAGAGATATTGAGGGCCTCTCCCCCACAGATACGCAGTATTTT; CDR3: CSARDIEGLSPTDTQYF
D: -; J: TRBJ2-7; V: TRBV7-2; size: -; DNA: TGTGCCAGCAGCTTCGGGTCGGTCCCCTACGAGCAGTACTTC; CDR3: CASSFGSVPYEQYF
D: TRBD2; J: TRBJ2-7; V: TRBV9; size: few; DNA: TGTGCCAGCAGCGTAGGAGCGGGGGAATACGAGCAGTACTTC; CDR3: CASSVGAGEYEQYF
D: TRBD1; J: TRBJ2-1; V: TRBV6-1; size: -; DNA: TGTGCCAGCCGGGGACAGGCGGGGAATGAGCAGTTCTTC; CDR3: CASRGQAGNEQFF
D: TRBD2; J: TRBJ2-3; V: TRBV27; size: -; DNA: TGTGCCGCGCGACTAGCGTTGAATACAGATACGCAGTATTTT; CDR3: CAARLALNTDTQYF
D: TRBD2; J: TRBJ2-7; V: TRBV27; size: -; DNA: TGTGCCAGCAGTTTATCCCTTGGACTAGCGGACTACGAGCAGTACTTC; CDR3: CASSLSLGLADYEQYF
D: -; J: TRBJ2-2; V: TRBV28; size: -; DNA: TGTGCCAGCAGTCCTCGTTCGGGACGGTGGACCGGGGAGCTGTTTTTT; CDR3: CASSPRSGRWTGELFF
D: TRBD2; J: TRBJ2-5; V: TRBV7-2; size: few; DNA: TGTGCCAGCAGCTTAGGTGCGGGACTAGCCGAGGAGACCCAGTACTTC; CDR3: CASSLGAGLAEETQYF
D: -; J: TRBJ1-1; V: TRBV27; size: -; DNA: TGTGCCAGCCGGGCGACGGGTGAAGCTTTCTTT; CDR3: CASRATGEAFF
D: -; J: TRBJ1-6; V: TRBV6-5; size: -; DNA: TGTGCCAGCAGTTACTTGGATACGGGGCGGTCACCCCTCCACTTT; CDR3: CASSYLDTGRSPLHF
D: -; J: TRBJ1-4; V: TRBV29-1; size: few; DNA: TGCAGCGTTGGGGATTCCGGGGCCGAAAAACTGTTTTTT; CDR3: CSVGDSGAEKLFF
D: -; J: TRBJ2-6; V: TRBV28; size: few; DNA: TGTGCCAGCACCAGTTGGGGGGTAACTGGGGCCAACGTCCCGACTTTC; CDR3: CASTSWGVTGANVPTF
D: -; J: TRBJ2-3; V: TRBV7-9; size: few; DNA: TGTGCCAGCAGCCCCGTGGGACACACCACTAGCACAGATACGCAGTATTTT; CDR3: CASSPVGHTTSTDTQYF
D: -; J: TRBJ2-5; V: TRBV6-5; size: -; DNA: TGTGCCAGCAGTTCCCTGGTCTACAAAGAGACCCAGTACTTC; CDR3: CASSSLVYKETQYF
D: -; J: TRBJ1-1; V: TRBV12-3/TRBV12-4; size: -; DNA: TGTGCCAGCAGTGACCAGGGGACCACTGAAGCTTTCTTT; CDR3: CASSDQGTTEAFF
D: -; J: TRBJ1-4; V: TRBV20-1; size: few; DNA: TGCAGTGCTCGCTGGGCGACTAATGAAAAACTGTTTTTT; CDR3: CSARWATNEKLFF
D: -; J: TRBJ1-3; V: TRBV4-1; size: -; DNA: TGCGCCAGCAGCCAAGATTCCGGTAACGGGGGCTCTGGAAACACCATATATTTT; CDR3: CASSQDSGNGGSGNTIYF